This TCR beta chain comes out of a study of T cell responses to AZD1222 COVID-19 vaccine. The repertoire was sequenced with immunoSEQ multiplex PCR; TCRdb's copy has only in-frame clones and lacks some. The table records around 90,000 clones, approximately 83% of them present only once. The CDR3 totals 12 residues. V lost 1 base and J lost 6; bases outside the gene matches: 2. The germline gives CDR1 GTSNPN, CDR2 SVGIG (reference sequence). Study observations and caveats: Nearly half of spike-specific TCRs reportedly go after variant regions that carry no mutations.

Turning to this clone: As yet, its antigen is unknown.

Specimen: peripheral blood, collected on day 0 of AZD1222 vaccination. The receptor's source is an adult in good health. The chain joins TRBV30 to TRBJ2-5; 7 nucleotides align to TRBD2. CDR3 sequence reads: CAWSAGGQTQYF. The CDR3, as DNA: TGTGCCTGGAGTGCGGGGGGTCAGACCCAGTACTTC. Based on the CDR3 plus reference TRBV30 and TRBJ2-5, the full variable domain is SQTIHQWPATLVQPVGSPLSLECTVEGTSNPNLYWYRQAAGRGLQLLFYSVGIGQISSEVPQNLSASRPQDRQFILSSKKLLLSDSGFYLCAWSAGGQTQYFGPGTRLLVL.